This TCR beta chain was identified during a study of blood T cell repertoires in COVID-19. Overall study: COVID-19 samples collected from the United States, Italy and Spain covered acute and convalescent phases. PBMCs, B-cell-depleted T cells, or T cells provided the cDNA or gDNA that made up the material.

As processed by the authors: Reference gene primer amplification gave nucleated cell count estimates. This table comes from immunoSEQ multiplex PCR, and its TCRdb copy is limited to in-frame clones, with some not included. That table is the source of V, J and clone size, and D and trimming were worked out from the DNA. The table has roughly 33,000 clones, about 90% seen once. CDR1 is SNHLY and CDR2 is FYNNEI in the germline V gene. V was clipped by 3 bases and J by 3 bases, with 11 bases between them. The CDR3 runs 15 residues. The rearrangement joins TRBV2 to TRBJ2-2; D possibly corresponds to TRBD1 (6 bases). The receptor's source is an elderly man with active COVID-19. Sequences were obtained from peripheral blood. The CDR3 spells CASSDGTGYTGELFF. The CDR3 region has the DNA TGTGCCAGCAGTGATGGTACAGGGTACACCGGGGAGCTGTTTTTT.